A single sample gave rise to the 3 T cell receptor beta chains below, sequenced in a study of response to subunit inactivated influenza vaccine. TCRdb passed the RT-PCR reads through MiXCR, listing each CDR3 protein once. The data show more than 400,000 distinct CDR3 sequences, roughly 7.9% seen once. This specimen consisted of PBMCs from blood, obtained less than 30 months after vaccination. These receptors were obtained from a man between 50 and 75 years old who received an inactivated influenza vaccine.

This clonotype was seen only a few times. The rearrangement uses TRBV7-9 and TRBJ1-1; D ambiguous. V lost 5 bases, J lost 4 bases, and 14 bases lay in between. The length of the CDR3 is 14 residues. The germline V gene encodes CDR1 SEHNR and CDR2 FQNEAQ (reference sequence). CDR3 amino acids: CASSTYSSSTEAFF. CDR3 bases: TGTGCCAGCAGCACATACTCCTCAAGCACTGAAGCTTTCTTT.

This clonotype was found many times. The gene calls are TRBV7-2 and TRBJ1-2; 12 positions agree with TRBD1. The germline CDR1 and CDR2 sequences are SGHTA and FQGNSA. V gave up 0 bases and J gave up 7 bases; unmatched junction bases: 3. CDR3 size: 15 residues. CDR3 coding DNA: TGTGCCAGCAGCTTAGCCGGGACAGGGGGCCTTGGCTACACCTTC. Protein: CASSLAGTGGLGYTF.

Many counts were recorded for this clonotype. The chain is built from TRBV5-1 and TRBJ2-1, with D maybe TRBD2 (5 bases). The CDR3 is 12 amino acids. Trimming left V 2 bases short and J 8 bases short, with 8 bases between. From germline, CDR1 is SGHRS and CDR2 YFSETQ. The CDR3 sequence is CASSFPGDEQFF. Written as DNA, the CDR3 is TGCGCCAGCAGCTTCCCCGGGGATGAGCAGTTCTTC. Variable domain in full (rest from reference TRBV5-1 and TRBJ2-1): KAGVTQTPRYLIKTRGQQVTLSCSPISGHRSVSWYQQTPGQGLQFLFEYFSETQRNKGNFPGRFSGRQFSNSRSEMNVSTLELGDSALYLCASSFPGDEQFFGPGTRLTVL.